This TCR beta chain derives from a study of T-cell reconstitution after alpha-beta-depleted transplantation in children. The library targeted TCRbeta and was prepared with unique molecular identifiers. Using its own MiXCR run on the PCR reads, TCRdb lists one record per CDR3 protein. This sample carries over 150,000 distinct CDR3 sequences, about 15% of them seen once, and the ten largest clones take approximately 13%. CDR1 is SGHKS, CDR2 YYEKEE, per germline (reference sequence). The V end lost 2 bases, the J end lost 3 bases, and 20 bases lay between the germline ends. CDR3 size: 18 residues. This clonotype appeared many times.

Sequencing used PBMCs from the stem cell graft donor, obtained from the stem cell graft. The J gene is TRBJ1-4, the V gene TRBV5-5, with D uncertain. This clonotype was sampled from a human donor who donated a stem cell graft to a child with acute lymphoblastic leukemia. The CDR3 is CASSFGIAGVTPNEKLFF. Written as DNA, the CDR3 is TGTGCCAGCAGCTTCGGCATAGCGGGAGTAACTCCTAATGAAAAACTGTTTTTT.